These 16 T cell receptor beta chains were sequenced from one sample in a study of neoadjuvant nivolumab and ipilimumab in lung cancer. Some clones are missing from TCRdb's copy, which holds only in-frame ones; the method was immunoSEQ multiplex PCR. Of approximately 26,000 clones detected, around 80% appear once; the ten largest clones hold 5.5% to 7.5%. The input for sequencing was peripheral blood, taken before neoadjuvant nivolumab, alone or with ipilimumab. The receptors derive from an adult with non-small cell lung cancer.

The chain has TRBV2 and TRBJ1-1; D may be TRBD1 (5 bases). Germline V gene lookup returns CDR1 SNHLY and CDR2 FYNNEI. The CDR3 extends over 15 amino acids. V was pared by 1 base and J by 1 base, with 10 bases between. CDR3 nucleotide sequence: TGTGCCAGCAGTGAAGTCGGGGCCAGGAACACTGAAGCTTTCTTT. Translating gives CASSEVGARNTEAFF.

This rearrangement joins TRBV18 to TRBJ1-2, with a possible D match to TRBD1 (5 bases). Germline V gives CDR1 KGHSH, CDR2 LQKENI. Trimming removed 3 bases at V and 1 base at J, with 6 bases between. This CDR3 is 13 amino acids long. The CDR3 bases are TGTGCCAGCTCACCTGACAGTAACTATGGCTACACCTTC. As protein: CASSPDSNYGYTF.

J is TRBJ2-1 and V is TRBV7-7; tentatively, D is TRBD1 or TRBD2 (5 bases each). The CDR3 has 16 amino acids. With 6 bases removed from V and 0 bases from J, the gap between germline ends came to 15 bases. The V gene's germline CDR1 is SSHAT and CDR2 FNYEAQ (reference sequence). The CDR3, as DNA: TGTGCCAGCAGTTGGGGGTCCCCGGGCTCCTACAATGAGCAGTTCTTC. Protein sequence: CASSWGSPGSYNEQFF.

The chain uses TRBV4-1 and TRBJ1-6; D gene unclear. V lost 2 bases and J 8 bases, leaving 10 bases between the germline ends. Germline lookup yields CDR1 MGHRA and CDR2 YSYEKL. This CDR3 is 14 amino acids long. The CDR3 protein is CASSQSVRDSPLHF. The CDR3 DNA reads as TGCGCCAGCAGCCAATCAGTAAGGGATTCACCCCTCCACTTT.

The chain employs TRBV13 and TRBJ1-1, with 8 bases fitting TRBD1. The V gene's germline CDR1 is PRHDT and CDR2 FYEKMQ (reference sequence). The CDR3 covers 15 residues. The V gene end was trimmed by 3 bases and the J gene end by 1 base; junction bases not matched to a gene: 4. CDR3 sequence: CASSFRDRQNTEAFF. In nucleotides, the CDR3 is TGTGCCAGCAGCTTTAGGGACAGGCAGAACACTGAAGCTTTCTTT.

This clone showed up just a few times. The gene calls are TRBV5-4 and TRBJ2-3; 10 bases line up with TRBD2. The CDR3 is made up of 16 amino acids. The J segment lost 5 bases and the V segment lost 1 base, leaving 7 bases of the junction unmatched. Germline V gene lookup returns CDR1 SGHNT and CDR2 YYREEE (reference sequence). CDR3 in DNA: TGTGCCAGCAGCTTGACTAGCGGGGCTTTTATAGATACGCAGTATTTT. It codes for CASSLTSGAFIDTQYF. The full variable domain, completed using reference TRBV5-4 and TRBJ2-3, is ETGVTQSPTHLIKTRGQQVTLRCSSQSGHNTVSWYQQALGQGPQFIFQYYREEENGRGNFPPRFSGLQFPNYSSELNVNALELDDSALYLCASSLTSGAFIDTQYFGPGTRLTVL.

CDR3 nucleotides: TGCGCCAGCAGCTTGGGCGGGACAGAGTACGAGCAGTACTTC. Translated, it gives CASSLGGTEYEQYF. J is TRBJ2-7 and V is TRBV5-1, with D possibly matching TRBD1 (7 bases). The CDR3 length is 14 residues. The V gene's germline CDR1 is SGHRS and CDR2 YFSETQ. With 0 bases removed from V and 4 bases from J, the gap between germline ends came to 11 bases.

The rearrangement links TRBV19 to TRBJ2-3; 8 nucleotides line up with TRBD2. Germline-derived CDR1 and CDR2 are LNHDA and SQIVND (reference sequence). The CDR3 has 15 residues. V lost 3 bases, J lost 3 bases, and 5 bases stayed unmatched. The CDR3 sequence: CASSIAGGTTDTQYF. Here the CDR3 DNA reads TGTGCCAGTAGTATCGCGGGGGGTACAACAGATACGCAGTATTTT.

This clone has just a few counts. The chain is built from TRBV5-1 and TRBJ2-7, with D perhaps given as TRBD1 or TRBD2 (5 bases each). The CDR3 runs to 15 residues. Looked up from germline, CDR1 is SGHRS and CDR2 is YFSETQ. The germline V and J ends were trimmed by 4 bases and 2 bases, with 16 bases remaining between them. CDR3 loop: CASSGGTRNTYEQYF. The CDR3 DNA reads as TGCGCCAGCAGCGGTGGGACCCGTAACACCTACGAGCAGTACTTC.

The V and J genes are TRBV6-1 and TRBJ2-3, with 9 bases lining up with TRBD1. The CDR3 contains 12 residues. Looked up from germline, CDR1 is MNHNS and CDR2 is SASEGT. Trimming removed 8 bases from V and 6 bases from J; junction bases left unmatched: 3. The CDR3 DNA reads TGTGCCAGCGGGGACAGGGCGGATACGCAGTATTTT. Translating gives CASGDRADTQYF.

The J gene is TRBJ1-2, the V gene TRBV5-4, with D unresolved. Germline CDR1 reads SGHNT; CDR2 reads YYREEE (reference sequence). This CDR3 spans 13 amino acids. Trimming pared 0 bases from V and 8 bases from J, leaving 11 bases between. DNA for the CDR3: TGTGCCAGCAGCTTGGTACGGACGACGGGCTACACCTTC. Residues: CASSLVRTTGYTF.

There are a few counts of this clone. CDR3 in DNA: TGTGCCAGCAGTGAAGACCCCCGAAGCTTTTACGAGCAGTACTTC. Encoded protein: CASSEDPRSFYEQYF. The gene calls are TRBV6-1 and TRBJ2-7; D call uncertain. CDR1 is MNHNS and CDR2 is SASEGT in the germline V gene. The CDR3 spans 15 residues. V was shortened by 1 base and J by 4 bases, with 14 bases between the two germline ends.

The chain recombines TRBV5-6 with TRBJ2-7; D may correspond to TRBD1 or TRBD2 (5 bases each). The CDR3 is 15 residues long. Germline V gene data show CDR1 as SGHDT and CDR2 as YYEEEE. V shed 2 bases and J shed 6 bases, with 18 bases lying between them. CDR3 sequence reads: CASSLTGTPGSEQYF. The CDR3 DNA follows: TGTGCCAGCAGCTTAACCGGGACCCCTGGGAGCGAGCAGTACTTC.

The V call is TRBV29-1, the J call TRBJ1-2, with 8 bases identical to TRBD1. J was trimmed by 4 bases and V by 7 bases; bases with no gene match: 8. This CDR3 is built from 13 residues. Germline V CDR1 and CDR2: SQVTM, ANQGSEA. DNA for the CDR3: TGCAGCGCGGCGACAGGGGATGCCTATGGCTACACCTTC. This sequence encodes CSAATGDAYGYTF.

The chain links TRBV4-3 to TRBJ1-3; 10 bases map to TRBD1. Germline-derived CDR1 and CDR2 are LGHNA and YSLEER. This CDR3 region has 18 residues. Trimming at V came to 3 bases and at J to 1 base, leaving 9 bases not matched to a gene. For the CDR3, the DNA is TGCGCCAGCAGCCATGAGGGACAGGGGTCAAAGTCTGGAAACACCATATATTTT. Translated: CASSHEGQGSKSGNTIYF.

The genes are TRBV4-1 and TRBJ2-1; D perhaps matches TRBD2 (6 bases). V was pared by 4 bases and J by 4 bases, with 14 bases between. This CDR3 has 15 residues. CDR1 and CDR2 (germline): MGHRA, YSYEKL. The CDR3 loop is CASSPRDLAYNEQFF. For the CDR3, the DNA is TGCGCCAGCAGCCCTCGGGACTTAGCTTACAATGAGCAGTTCTTC.